This is a list of T cell receptor beta chains from one sample in a study of metastatic and nonmetastatic thyroid tumors. Via MiXCR, TCRdb re-called the PCR reads. The table lists around 40,000 clones, approximately 18% of them singletons, with roughly 5.6% in the top ten. The sequenced sample consisted of blood. These receptors all come from a male donor with papillary thyroid cancer or a benign thyroid nodule (not recorded which). Some clones in this sample may be carry-over from other donors' samples. CDR3s include the opening cysteine and the closing phenylalanine or tryptophan. D genes are given only for firm matches. Size values are once, few and many counts, or a class for expanded clones, and some rows have none.

clone_size	v_call	d_call	j_call	cdr3_nt	cdr3_aa
many	TRBV5-8	-	TRBJ2-1	TGTGCCAGCACCCCTAACGGATTGGGTGAGCAGTTCTTC	CASTPNGLGEQFF
-	TRBV11-2	TRBD1	TRBJ2-1	TGTGCCAGCAGCTTCGGGACAGGTCCCAGGCTAAACTTC	CASSFGTGPRLNF
-	TRBV12-3/TRBV12-4	TRBD2	TRBJ2-5	TGTGCCAGCAGTCACCAGGTAGGGGCTAGCGGGAGAGGGGAGACCAAGTACTTC	CASSHQVGASGRGETKYF
many	TRBV24-1	TRBD1	TRBJ2-1	TGTGCCACCAGTGATTTGCTAGGGCAGGGGGTGGATGAGCAGTTCTTC	CATSDLLGQGVDEQFF
-	TRBV6-2/TRBV6-3	-	TRBJ1-1	TGTGCCAGCAGTCAACGGTACAACACTGAAGCTTTCTTT	CASSQRYNTEAFF
many	TRBV12-3/TRBV12-4	-	TRBJ1-5	TGTGCCAGCAGTTCCGGAGGGAGACAGCCCCAGCATTTT	CASSSGGRQPQHF
-	TRBV27	-	TRBJ1-2	TGTGCCAGCGGTGGGGAACCACCCAATGGCTACACCTTC	CASGGEPPNGYTF
-	TRBV12-3/TRBV12-4	-	TRBJ1-2	TGTGCCAGCAGTTTCGGGGGTGATGGCTACACCTTC	CASSFGGDGYTF
many	TRBV5-1	TRBD2	TRBJ2-1	TGCGCCAGCAGCTTGTCCGGGAGGGGAGGGGGTACAAATGAGCAGTTCTTC	CASSLSGRGGGTNEQFF
many	TRBV11-2	-	TRBJ2-6	TGTGCCAGCAGCTCCTTGGTAGGGGCCAACGTCCTGACTTTC	CASSSLVGANVLTF
once	TRBV19	TRBD2	TRBJ2-1	TGTGCCAGTAGTTCCGGAGCGGGGGGCTCCTACAATGAGCAGTTCTTC	CASSSGAGGSYNEQFF
many	TRBV5-1	TRBD1	TRBJ1-2	TGCGCCAGCAGCCTAGGACAGGGGAGAGGGGGCTACACCTTC	CASSLGQGRGGYTF
many	TRBV9	-	TRBJ1-1	TGTGCCAGCAGCTCAACGGGACTCCCGATGGAAAGCACTGAAGCTTTCTTT	CASSSTGLPMESTEAFF
many	TRBV5-8	-	TRBJ2-1	TGTGCCAGCAGCTTGGTGTCAGTAAGAAACAATGAGCAGTTCTTC	CASSLVSVRNNEQFF
-	TRBV6-5	-	TRBJ1-1	TGTGCCAGCAGTTACGGTTGGACGGGTACGCCGGCTTTCTTT	CASSYGWTGTPAFF
-	TRBV11-3	-	TRBJ1-1	TGTGCCAGCAGCCCCCGGGAGGACGCAGCGGAAGCTTTCTTT	CASSPREDAAEAFF
many	TRBV3-1	-	TRBJ2-7	TGTGCCAGCAGCCAAGGGATAACAGGGCAGTACTTC	CASSQGITGQYF
-	TRBV5-6	-	TRBJ1-5	TGTGCCAGCAGCTTTAACACACTGGGCCGGGTTCAGCCCCAGCATTTT	CASSFNTLGRVQPQHF
-	TRBV6-4	-	TRBJ2-1	TGTGCCAGCAGTGACTCGTGGGATAGCTGGGGCAATGAGCAGTTCTTC	CASSDSWDSWGNEQFF
many	TRBV7-2	-	TRBJ2-3	TGTGCCAGCAGCTTAGGGGCGACAGATACGCAGTATTTT	CASSLGATDTQYF
many	TRBV5-4	-	TRBJ2-7	TGTGCCAGCAGCTTTCCCTACTCCTACGAGCAGTACTTC	CASSFPYSYEQYF
-	TRBV5-1	TRBD2	TRBJ2-7	TGCGCCAGCAGCCGGACTAGCGTGGGGATAACCCTGTCCTACGAGCAGTACTTC	CASSRTSVGITLSYEQYF
few	TRBV6-6	TRBD2	TRBJ2-2	TGTGCCAGCAGTTACATTCCGGGGACTAATGCCGGGGAGCTGTTTTTT	CASSYIPGTNAGELFF
-	TRBV20-1	-	TRBJ1-2	TGCAGTGCTAGTTCCCAGGCTATGTGGGAGAACTATTGCTACACCTTC	CSASSQAMWENYCYTF
-	TRBV3-1	-	TRBJ1-2	TGTGCCAGCAGCCAAGCCAGTGGATTCTATGGCTACACCTTC	CASSQASGFYGYTF
few	TRBV12-3/TRBV12-4	TRBD1	TRBJ2-1	TGTGCCAGCAGTTTGATAGGGGGCTCCTACAATGATCAGTTCTTC	CASSLIGGSYNDQFF
-	TRBV28	TRBD2	TRBJ2-7	TGTGCCAGCAGTGTAGGCACTAGCGGACACTACGAGCAGTACTTC	CASSVGTSGHYEQYF
many	TRBV7-3	-	TRBJ2-6	TGTGCCAGCAGCTTAACGGGTGGGGCCAACGTCCTGACTTTC	CASSLTGGANVLTF
-	TRBV7-6	-	TRBJ2-2	TGTGCCAGCATCGCGCCGCCAGGGTGGAACACCGGGGAGCTGTTTTTT	CASIAPPGWNTGELFF
few	TRBV2	-	TRBJ2-6	TGTGCCAGCAGTACACAATTCTCTCGGGCCAACGTCCCGACTTTC	CASSTQFSRANVPTF
many	TRBV3-1	TRBD1	TRBJ2-7	TGTGCCAGCAGCCAAGGGACAGGGTTAAAGTCCTACGAGCAGTACTTC	CASSQGTGLKSYEQYF
many	TRBV2	TRBD1	TRBJ1-2	TGTGCCAGCAATAGGGACAGGGGTATTGGCTACACCTTC	CASNRDRGIGYTF
-	TRBV11-2	TRBD2	TRBJ2-7	TGTGCCAGCAGCGCCAGTAGCGGGATGGGATCCTACGAGCAGTACTTC	CASSASSGMGSYEQYF
many	TRBV20-1	TRBD2	TRBJ2-1	TGCAGTGCTAGAAAGCTAGCGGGGGAACCATACAATGAGCAGTTCTTC	CSARKLAGEPYNEQFF
many	TRBV6-4	TRBD1	TRBJ1-5	TGTGCCAGCAGTGAAACCCTCCAGGGGGCCCAGCATTTT	CASSETLQGAQHF
-	TRBV7-9	-	TRBJ2-5	TGTGCCAGCAGCTTTCCTGGGGGGAGGGAGACCCAGTACTTC	CASSFPGGRETQYF
few	TRBV6-2/TRBV6-3	TRBD2	TRBJ2-3	TGTGCCAGCACCCCTCGTCGGGGGGGAGATACGCAGTATTTT	CASTPRRGGDTQYF
many	TRBV14	-	TRBJ1-2	TGTGCCAGCAGCCAGACACGGTATGGCTACACCTTC	CASSQTRYGYTF
-	TRBV5-6	-	TRBJ2-7	TGTGCCAGCAGCTTGATCGACTACGAGCAGTACTTC	CASSLIDYEQYF
few	TRBV29-1	-	TRBJ2-2	TGCAGCGTTGAGGGTGCAGGGGAGCGGGCCGGGGAGCTGTTTTTT	CSVEGAGERAGELFF
many	TRBV20-1	-	TRBJ2-4	TGCAGTGCTCACCATGGGCCCAAAAACATTCAGTACTTC	CSAHHGPKNIQYF
-	TRBV6-1	-	TRBJ2-7	TGTGCCAGCAAGCTGGACGGTTCCTCCTACGAGCAGTACTTC	CASKLDGSSYEQYF
many	TRBV4-1	-	TRBJ1-2	TGCGCCAGCAGGGGACAAGTCTATGGCTACACCTTC	CASRGQVYGYTF
few	TRBV15	-	TRBJ2-3	TGTGCCACCAGCAAACTGAGACAGGTGCCCCTCACAGATACGCAGTATTTT	CATSKLRQVPLTDTQYF
medium-sized	TRBV12-3/TRBV12-4	TRBD1	TRBJ2-7	TGTGCCAGCAGTTTAGAGGGGGCCTTACGTTCCGAGCAGTACTTC	CASSLEGALRSEQYF